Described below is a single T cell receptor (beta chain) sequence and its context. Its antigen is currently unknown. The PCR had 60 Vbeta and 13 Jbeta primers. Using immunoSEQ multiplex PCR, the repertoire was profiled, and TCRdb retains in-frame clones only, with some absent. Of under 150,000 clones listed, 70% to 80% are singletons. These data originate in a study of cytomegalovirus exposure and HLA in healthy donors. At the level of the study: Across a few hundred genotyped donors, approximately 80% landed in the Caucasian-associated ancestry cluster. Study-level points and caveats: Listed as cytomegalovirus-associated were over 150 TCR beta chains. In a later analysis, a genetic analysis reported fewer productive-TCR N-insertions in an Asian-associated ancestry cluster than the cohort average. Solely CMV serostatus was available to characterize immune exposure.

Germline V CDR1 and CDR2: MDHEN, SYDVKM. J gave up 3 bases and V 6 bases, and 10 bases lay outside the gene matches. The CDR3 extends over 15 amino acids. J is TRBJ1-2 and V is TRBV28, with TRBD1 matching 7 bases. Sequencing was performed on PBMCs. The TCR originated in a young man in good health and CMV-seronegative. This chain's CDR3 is CASSALGRGDYGYTF. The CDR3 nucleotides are TGTGCCAGCAGCGCCCTTGGCAGGGGGGACTATGGCTACACCTTC.